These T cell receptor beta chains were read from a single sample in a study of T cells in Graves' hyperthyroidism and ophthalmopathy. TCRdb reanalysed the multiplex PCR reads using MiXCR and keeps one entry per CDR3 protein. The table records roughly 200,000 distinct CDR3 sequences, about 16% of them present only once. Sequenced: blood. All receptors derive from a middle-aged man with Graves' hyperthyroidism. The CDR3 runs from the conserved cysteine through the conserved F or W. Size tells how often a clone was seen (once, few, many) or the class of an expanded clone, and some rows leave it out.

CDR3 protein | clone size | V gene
CASSQVSRAEQYF | few | TRBV14
CSAPTGGPNSPLHF | many | TRBV20-1
CASSPRTGTTGLFF | once | TRBV9
CSVKGATYEQYF | NA | TRBV29-1
CASSPRKNTEAFF | many | TRBV7-9
CASSPGTYTEAFF | many | TRBV4-3
CASRRGRDQPQHF | few | TRBV12-3/TRBV12-4
CSARDFRGGSETQYF | once | TRBV20-1
CASSISGGRHEQYF | NA | TRBV19
CASSKDRRSGNTIYF | many | TRBV7-9
CASSGTGMNTEAFF | many | TRBV2
CASSQLGGATDTQYF | few | TRBV7-3
CASSSPAGGQETQYF | few | TRBV7-2
CASSRGVGGWHQPQHF | many | TRBV28
CASSPEGSYEQYF | NA | TRBV4-3
CATSRGGDQPQHF | NA | TRBV15
CASSLGQAYGYTF | many | TRBV28
CASTLGGGLFNYGYTF | many | TRBV12-3/TRBV12-4
CASSLMTNTEAFF | many | TRBV28
CASSLQVYNEQFF | many | TRBV5-1
CASRTQPEDYNEQFF | many | TRBV5-6
CASCGTAPPWGQYF | many | TRBV28
CSARDMTSGQGEQFF | NA | TRBV20-1
CSADHLGVDYEQYF | many | TRBV20-1
CASSLSSTGKNIQYF | many | TRBV28
CSARDGRQMNTEAFF | NA | TRBV20-1
CASSLAGTQETQYF | once | TRBV18
CASSSPGSYEQYF | many | TRBV5-1
CASSRQENTIYF | once | TRBV19
CASSLDWASAFF | many | TRBV7-9
CASRYSETQYF | once | TRBV7-3
CASSFVFTAEAFF | many | TRBV6-2/TRBV6-3
CASRVGGPSTDTQYF | many | TRBV28
CASSLNLGTYNEQFF | many | TRBV11-3
CASGPSGGTNEKLFF | many | TRBV6-1
CASRRDSTDTQYF | many | TRBV2
CASSISSNTEAFF | NA | TRBV19
CASSPLQGGNTEAFF | NA | TRBV7-2
CASSFVPNEQFF | few | TRBV7-9
CASSLFEEASWANTQYF | few | TRBV16
CASSPATGGTEQYF | NA | TRBV28
CASSPDSGALIQYF | many | TRBV18
CASSVRSNPITTNEKLFF | NA | TRBV9
CASSFGTAPFF | many | TRBV7-2
CASSQRGRLFF | many | TRBV3-1
CASSIPGLGITQYF | many | TRBV5-5
CASSSRLDRAYGYTF | NA | TRBV6-2/TRBV6-3
CASSYGGRGAEAFF | few | TRBV19
CASSMDLQGDSSNQPQHF | NA | TRBV19
CSALGTHSGYGYTF | NA | TRBV20-1
CASSLIGRNTEAFF | many | TRBV5-1